This passage covers 10 T cell receptor beta chains from one sample sequenced in a study of early T cells in non-severe SARS-CoV-2 infection. TCRdb independently ran MiXCR on the 5' RACE reads; one entry per CDR3 protein. The data show about 83,000 distinct CDR3 sequences, with 10% seen just once and 6.5% to 9% held by the top ten. The sequencing used whole blood, collected at baseline. The receptors shown here come from an adult who was a healthcare worker with PCR-confirmed SARS-CoV-2 infection or an uninfected control (not recorded which).

This clonotype occurred many times. The chain joins TRBV27 to TRBJ1-2; no reliable D call. The germline V gene encodes CDR1 MNHEY and CDR2 SMNVEV (reference sequence). CDR3 length equals 15 residues. Trimming took off 6 bases at V and 3 bases at J, with 17 bases between the two ends. CDR3 in DNA: TGTGCCAGCAGACCCGAGACAATATCGCACTATGGCTACACCTTC. It translates to CASRPETISHYGYTF.

This clonotype turned up a few times. The chain combines TRBV13 with TRBJ2-7; no firm D call. The CDR3 loop spans 14 amino acids. CDR1 PRHDT and CDR2 FYEKMQ come from the germline V gene (reference sequence). V lost 5 bases and J lost 0, with 11 bases in between. In nucleotides, the CDR3 is TGTGCCAGCAGCCAGGACCGCCGCTCCTACGAGCAGTACTTC. Its protein product is CASSQDRRSYEQYF.

The chain couples TRBV20-1 to TRBJ2-7, with 12 positions matching TRBD2. Trimming cost V 0 bases and J 3 bases; bases outside gene matches: 9. This CDR3 has 17 residues. In germline, CDR1 is DFQATT, CDR2 SNEGSKA (reference sequence). This CDR3 is CSARDLLAGGLDYEQYF. CDR3 bases: TGCAGTGCTAGAGATCTACTAGCGGGAGGTCTGGACTACGAGCAGTACTTC.

The rearrangement uses TRBV7-3 and TRBJ2-2; D is undetermined. There are 13 residues in the CDR3. Germline V lookup: CDR1 SGHTA, CDR2 FQGTGA. Trimming left V 0 bases short and J 6 bases short, with 5 bases between. Here the CDR3 DNA reads TGTGCCAGCAGCTTAACTATCGCCGGGGAGCTGTTTTTT. Translated: CASSLTIAGELFF.

This clonotype occurred many times. This chain links TRBV3-1 with TRBJ2-2; D might be TRBD2 (6 bases). The germline CDR1 and CDR2 sequences are LGHDT and YNNKEL (reference sequence). The CDR3 is 15 amino acids. V dropped 4 bases and J dropped 5 bases, with 14 bases sitting between them. This chain's CDR3 is CASSPTGSGTGELFF. CDR3 DNA: TGTGCCAGCAGCCCCACCGGGAGTGGTACCGGGGAGCTGTTTTTT.

This clonotype was seen only a few times. The chain recombines TRBV20-1 with TRBJ1-1; a weak D match, TRBD1 (6 bases). CDR1 is DFQATT and CDR2 is SNEGSKA in the germline V gene (reference sequence). The ends were cut back, 5 bases at V and 4 bases at J, with 17 bases in the middle. The CDR3 is 14 residues long. CDR3 loop: CSASQGGWRTEAFF. The CDR3 bases are TGCAGTGCTTCACAAGGGGGGTGGCGCACTGAAGCTTTCTTT.

This clonotype was recorded at least ten times. The V and J genes are TRBV7-7 and TRBJ2-5; weak D call: TRBD2 (5 bases). The V gene lost 5 bases and the J gene lost 4 bases, with 14 bases spanning the gap. The CDR3 spans 14 residues. Per germline, CDR1 SSHAT and CDR2 FNYEAQ (reference sequence). The CDR3 DNA is TGTGCCAGCAGCCCGGGGAGCGGCGGAGAGACCCAGTACTTC. Amino acid sequence: CASSPGSGGETQYF.

The chain is built from TRBV28 and TRBJ2-2, with D unresolved. Germline CDR1 and CDR2: MDHEN and SYDVKM. The CDR3 runs 15 residues. Trimming cost V 5 bases and J 7 bases, with 17 bases left between them. CDR3 DNA sequence: TGTGCCAGCAGTCCCGCCCACCTCCGGAGCGGGGAGCTGTTTTTT. This sequence encodes CASSPAHLRSGELFF.

This clonotype was seen more than once but under ten times. The V and J genes are TRBV5-1 and TRBJ1-1; D is ambiguous. V was cut by 0 bases and J by 7 bases, with 7 bases left in between. This CDR3 comprises 12 residues. The V gene's germline CDR1 is SGHRS and CDR2 YFSETQ. CDR3 sequence (DNA): TGCGCCAGCAGCTTGGTGGAAAATGAAGCTTTCTTT. As protein: CASSLVENEAFF.

This clonotype was counted between two and nine times. This chain links TRBV7-9 with TRBJ1-1, with D perhaps matching TRBD1 (5 bases). V shed 2 bases and J shed 5 bases, with 15 bases lying between them. This CDR3 spans 15 amino acids. The germline V gene encodes CDR1 SEHNR and CDR2 FQNEAQ (reference sequence). CDR3 coding DNA: TGTGCCAGCAGCTTACGGTCCGGGGACGTAACTGAAGCTTTCTTT. As protein: CASSLRSGDVTEAFF.